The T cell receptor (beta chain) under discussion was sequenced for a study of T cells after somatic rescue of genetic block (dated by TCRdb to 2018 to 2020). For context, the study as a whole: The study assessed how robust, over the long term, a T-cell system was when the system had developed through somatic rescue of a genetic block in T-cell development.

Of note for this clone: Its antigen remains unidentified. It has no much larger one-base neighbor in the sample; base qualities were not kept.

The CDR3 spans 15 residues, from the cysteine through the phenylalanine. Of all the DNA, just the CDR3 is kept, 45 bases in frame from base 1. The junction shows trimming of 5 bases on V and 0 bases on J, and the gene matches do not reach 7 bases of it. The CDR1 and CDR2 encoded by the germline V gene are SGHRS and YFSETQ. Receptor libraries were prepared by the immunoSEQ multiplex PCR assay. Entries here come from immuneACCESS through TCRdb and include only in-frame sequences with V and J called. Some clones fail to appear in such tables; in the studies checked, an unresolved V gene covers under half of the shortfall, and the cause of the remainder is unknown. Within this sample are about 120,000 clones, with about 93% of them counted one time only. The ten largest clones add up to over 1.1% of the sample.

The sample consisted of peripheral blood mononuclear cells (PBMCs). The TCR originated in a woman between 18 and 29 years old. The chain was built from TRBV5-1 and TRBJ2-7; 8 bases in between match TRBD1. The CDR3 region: CASSPGTGVSYEQYF. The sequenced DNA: TGCGCCAGCAGTCCGGGGACAGGAGTCTCCTACGAGCAGTACTTC.